This is a list of T cell receptor beta chains from one sample in a study of T cells in Graves' hyperthyroidism and ophthalmopathy. TCRdb reprocessed the multiplex PCR reads via MiXCR and lists one record per CDR3 protein. The repertoire holds around 180,000 distinct CDR3 sequences, with over 15% as singletons. The sequencing sample was made of blood. The receptor source for this set is a woman aged 50 to 65 with Graves' hyperthyroidism. Each CDR3 is given without its conserved first and last residue. The size field is filled for only some rows; it gives once, few, many or a size class.

j_gene: TRBJ1-1
abundance: many
v_gene: TRBV7-8
CDR3aa: ASSFGGANTEAF

j_gene: TRBJ1-5
abundance: .
v_gene: TRBV28
CDR3aa: ASSLVFNQPQH

j_gene: TRBJ2-2
abundance: many
v_gene: TRBV6-1
CDR3aa: ASSALDSTGELF

j_gene: TRBJ1-2
abundance: many
v_gene: TRBV6-1
CDR3aa: ASSPRRDSYGYT

j_gene: TRBJ1-2
abundance: few
v_gene: TRBV6-2/TRBV6-3
CDR3aa: ASSPRVNYGYT

j_gene: TRBJ2-6
abundance: many
v_gene: TRBV6-1
CDR3aa: ASTTGRAGANVLT

j_gene: TRBJ1-1
abundance: many
v_gene: TRBV19
CDR3aa: ASKHENTEAF

j_gene: TRBJ2-2
abundance: few
v_gene: TRBV5-5
CDR3aa: ASSYGLNTNTGELF

j_gene: TRBJ1-5
abundance: many
v_gene: TRBV15
CDR3aa: ATCETMRGNQPQH

j_gene: TRBJ2-7
abundance: many
v_gene: TRBV27
CDR3aa: ASSLSPRVGDEQY